This section outlines one T cell receptor beta chain sequence together with its context. The assay was immunoSEQ multiplex PCR, and TCRdb's table has in-frame clones only and misses some. The sample shows fewer than 200,000 clones, roughly 80% of them seen only once. Participants came from about 24 US areas, aged roughly 18 to 95 years. Cohort allocation depended upon clinical history that participants reported. This entry is derived from a study of blood T cell repertoires in COVID-19. Germline CDR1 GTSNPN, CDR2 SVGIG (reference sequence). The CDR3 has 13 residues. V lost 2 bases and J 6 bases, leaving 10 bases between the germline ends.

The gene calls are TRBV30 and TRBJ1-4; tentatively, D is TRBD1 (6 bases). The sample comprised PBMCs or T cells enriched from blood (not recorded which). This sequence originates from a woman in her fifties or sixties who had recovered from COVID-19. Here the CDR3 reads CAWSRGFDEKLFF. As DNA, the CDR3 is TGTGCCTGGAGTAGGGGGTTCGATGAAAAACTGTTTTTT.